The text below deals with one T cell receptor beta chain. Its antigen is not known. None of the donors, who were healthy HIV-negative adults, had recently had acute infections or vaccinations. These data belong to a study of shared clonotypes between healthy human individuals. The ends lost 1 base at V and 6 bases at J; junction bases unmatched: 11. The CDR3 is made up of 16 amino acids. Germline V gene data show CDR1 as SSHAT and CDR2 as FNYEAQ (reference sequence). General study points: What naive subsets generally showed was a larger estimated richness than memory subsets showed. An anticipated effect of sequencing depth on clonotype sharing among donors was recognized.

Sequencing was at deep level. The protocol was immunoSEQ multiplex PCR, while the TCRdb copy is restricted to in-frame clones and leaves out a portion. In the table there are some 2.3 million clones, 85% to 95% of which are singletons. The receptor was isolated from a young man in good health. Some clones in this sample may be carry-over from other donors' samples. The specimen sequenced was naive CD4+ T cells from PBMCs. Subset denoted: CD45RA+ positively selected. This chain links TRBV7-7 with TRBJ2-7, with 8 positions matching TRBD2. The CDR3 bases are TGTGCCAGCAGCTTAGTCCCCCTCGGGGCGGGAGGCGAGCAGTACTTC. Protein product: CASSLVPLGAGGEQYF.